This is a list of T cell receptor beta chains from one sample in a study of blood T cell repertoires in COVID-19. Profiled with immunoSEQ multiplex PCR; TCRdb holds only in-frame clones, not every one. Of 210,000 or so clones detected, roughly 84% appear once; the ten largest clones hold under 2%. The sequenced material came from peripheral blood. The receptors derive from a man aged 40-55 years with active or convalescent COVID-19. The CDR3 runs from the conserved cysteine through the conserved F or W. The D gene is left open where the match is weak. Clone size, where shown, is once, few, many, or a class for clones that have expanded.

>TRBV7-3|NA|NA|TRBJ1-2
TGTGCCAGCAGCTTAAACAGACAGGATGGTGGCTACACCTTC
CASSLNRQDGGYTF
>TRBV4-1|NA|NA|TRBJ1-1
TGCGCCAGCAGCCAAGTGAATGTCAGGGGCAGGACGAACACTGAAGCTTTCTTT
CASSQVNVRGRTNTEAFF
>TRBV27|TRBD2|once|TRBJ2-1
TGTGCCAGCAGTTCCTTAGCGGGGGGGCCAGAGGAGCAGTTCTTC
CASSSLAGGPEEQFF
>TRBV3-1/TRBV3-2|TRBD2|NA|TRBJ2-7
TGTGCCAGCAGCCCTGCGGGGGACGAGCAGTACTTC
CASSPAGDEQYF
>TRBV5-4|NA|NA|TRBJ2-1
TGTGCCAGCAGCCAGGGGTCCGGATCCTACAATGAGCAGTTCTTC
CASSQGSGSYNEQFF
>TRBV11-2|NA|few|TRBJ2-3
TGTGCCAGCAGCTTAGTCTCAGGGTTCACAGATACGCAGTATTTT
CASSLVSGFTDTQYF
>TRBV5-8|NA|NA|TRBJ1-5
TGTGCCAGCAGCTTGGGAGGTGGGAGCAATCAGCCCCAGCATTTT
CASSLGGGSNQPQHF
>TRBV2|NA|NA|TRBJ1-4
TGTGCCAGCAGTGAGGGGGCCCATGAAAAACTGTTTTTT
CASSEGAHEKLFF
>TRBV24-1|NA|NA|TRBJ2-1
TGTGCCACCAGTGATTATCAGGGCAATGAGCAGTTCTTC
CATSDYQGNEQFF
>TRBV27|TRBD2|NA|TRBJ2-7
TGTGCCAGCAGTCCGGGGGGGGGCTCCTACGAGCAGTACTTC
CASSPGGGSYEQYF
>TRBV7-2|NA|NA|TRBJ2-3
TGTGCCAGCAGCTTAGTGTCCGGGGGAGATACGCAGTATTTT
CASSLVSGGDTQYF
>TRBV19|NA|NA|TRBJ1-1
TGTGCCAGTAGTAAGTCTGAGGGAGGAAGACGGGAGGCAGCTTTCTTT
CASSKSEGGRREAAFF
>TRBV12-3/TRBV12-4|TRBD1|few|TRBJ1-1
TGTGCCAGCAGCCCCGACAGGGCGAGAGCTTTCTTT
CASSPDRARAFF
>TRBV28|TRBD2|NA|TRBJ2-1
TGTGCCAGCGGGGAGGGAACCAAAGACAATGAGCAGTTCTTC
CASGEGTKDNEQFF
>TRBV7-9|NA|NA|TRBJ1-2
TGTGCCAGCAGCCGGAGGGTGGGGGATGGCTACACCTTC
CASSRRVGDGYTF
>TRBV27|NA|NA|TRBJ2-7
TGTGCCAGCAGTTGGGCAGGGGCGAGGTACGAGCAGTACTTC
CASSWAGARYEQYF
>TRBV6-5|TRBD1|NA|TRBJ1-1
TGTGCCAGCAGCAGGGGACAGGGGGTGAATACTGAAGCTTTCTTT
CASSRGQGVNTEAFF
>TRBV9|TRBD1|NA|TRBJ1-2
TGTGCCAGCAGCCCGGGGGAGGGACAGGGGTCCTATGGCTACACCTTC
CASSPGEGQGSYGYTF
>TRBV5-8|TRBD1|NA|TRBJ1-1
TGTGCCAGCAGCTTTTCCGGGACAGGGGGCTTAAGCACTGAAGCTTTCTTT
CASSFSGTGGLSTEAFF
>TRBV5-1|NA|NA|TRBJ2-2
TGCGCCAGCAGCCCGGGACTCTCGAACACCGGGGAGCTGTTTTTT
CASSPGLSNTGELFF
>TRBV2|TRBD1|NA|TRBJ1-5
TGTGCCAGCAGTTCAGGGGGTGGCAATCAGCCCCAGCATTTT
CASSSGGGNQPQHF
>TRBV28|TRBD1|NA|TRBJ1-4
TGTGCCAGCAGATTGACAGGGGGATATGAAAAACTGTTTTTT
CASRLTGGYEKLFF
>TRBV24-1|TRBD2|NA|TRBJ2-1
TGTGCCACCAGTGATGGGCTAGCGGGTGTGGATGAGCAGTTCTTC
CATSDGLAGVDEQFF
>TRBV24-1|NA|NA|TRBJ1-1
TGTGCCACCAGCCCGCGAGGTGGCACTGAAGCTTTCTTT
CATSPRGGTEAFF
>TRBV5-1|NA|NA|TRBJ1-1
TGCGCCAGCAGCTTGCGCCCCGCAGGACAACGAGCTTTCTTT
CASSLRPAGQRAFF
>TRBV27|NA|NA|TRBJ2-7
TGTGCCAGCCTGGGCCCGGGGGGCACTGGCACCTACGAGCAGTACTTC
CASLGPGGTGTYEQYF
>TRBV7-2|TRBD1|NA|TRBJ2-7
TGTGCCAGCAGCCGTAGGACAGGGCCCACCTACGAGCAGTACTTC
CASSRRTGPTYEQYF
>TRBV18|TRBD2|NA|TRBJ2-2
TGTGCCAGCTCTCCCCGGACTAGCGGAAACACCGGGGAGCTGTTTTTT
CASSPRTSGNTGELFF
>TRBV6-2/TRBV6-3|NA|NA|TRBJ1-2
TGTGCCAGCAGTCGTCAGGGTACTCGGATGTGGGGCTACACCTTC
CASSRQGTRMWGYTF
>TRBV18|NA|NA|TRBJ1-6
TGTGCCAGCTCACCAGACAGCCCACCCCTCCACTTT
CASSPDSPPLHF
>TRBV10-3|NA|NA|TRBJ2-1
TGTGCCATCAGCCAACTAGACAATGAGCAGTTCTTC
CAISQLDNEQFF
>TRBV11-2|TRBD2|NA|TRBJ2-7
TGTGCCAGCAGCTCCGTTCCGGGAGGACAAACCTACGAGCAGTACTTC
CASSSVPGGQTYEQYF
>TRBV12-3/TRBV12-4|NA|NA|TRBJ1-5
TGTGCCAGCAGTTGGGGGGATCAGCCCCAGCATTTT
CASSWGDQPQHF
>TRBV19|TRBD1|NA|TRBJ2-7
TGTGCCACCAGCTCTGGGCCTACCGGGACAGGTCCCTACGAGCAGTACTTC
CATSSGPTGTGPYEQYF
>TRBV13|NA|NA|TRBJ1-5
TGTGCCAGCAGCTTAGCCAGGGATAATAGCAATCAGCCCCAGCATTTT
CASSLARDNSNQPQHF
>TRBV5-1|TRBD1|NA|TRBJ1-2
TGCGCCAGCAGCTCAACCGGGACAGGGGATGGCTACACCTTC
CASSSTGTGDGYTF
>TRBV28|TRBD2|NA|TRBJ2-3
TGTGCCAGCAGTTTGGCTAGCGGGGGCGCAGATACGCAGTATTTT
CASSLASGGADTQYF
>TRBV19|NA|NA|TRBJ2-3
TGTGCCAGTACACAGATCCCCGCCGGTTCAGATACGCAGTATTTT
CASTQIPAGSDTQYF
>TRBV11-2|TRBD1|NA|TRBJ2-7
TGTGCCAGCAGCCCCAAGGGACAGGGGAACCCCTACGAGCAGTACTTC
CASSPKGQGNPYEQYF
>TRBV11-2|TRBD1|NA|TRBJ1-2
TGTGCCAGCAGTTTGGACAGGGGCTATGGCTACACCTTC
CASSLDRGYGYTF